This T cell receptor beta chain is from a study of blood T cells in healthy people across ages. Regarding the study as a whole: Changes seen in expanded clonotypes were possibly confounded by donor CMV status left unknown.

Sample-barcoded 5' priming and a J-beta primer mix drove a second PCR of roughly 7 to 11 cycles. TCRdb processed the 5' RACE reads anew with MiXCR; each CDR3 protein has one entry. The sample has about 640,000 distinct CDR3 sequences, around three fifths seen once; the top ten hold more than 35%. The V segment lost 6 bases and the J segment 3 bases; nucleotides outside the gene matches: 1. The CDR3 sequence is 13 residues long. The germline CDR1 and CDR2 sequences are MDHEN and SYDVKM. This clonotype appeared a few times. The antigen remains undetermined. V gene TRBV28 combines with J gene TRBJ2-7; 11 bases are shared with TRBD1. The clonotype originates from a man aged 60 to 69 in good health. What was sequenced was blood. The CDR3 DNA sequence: TGTGCCAGCAGGGGACAGGGGGGCTACGAGCAGTACTTC. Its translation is CASRGQGGYEQYF.